Below are 20 T cell receptor beta chains sequenced from a single sample in a study of T-cell reconstitution after alpha-beta-depleted transplantation in children. Unique molecular identifiers were incorporated into the prepared TCRbeta library. TCRdb re-analysed the PCR reads in MiXCR, keeping a single row per CDR3 protein. The top ten clones hold 28% of a sample with hundreds of thousands of distinct CDR3 sequences, approximately 10% of them seen once. Sample: PBMCs, taken before TCRalphabeta/CD19-depleted stem cell transplant. The receptors come from a child less than two years old with acute myeloid leukemia, due to receive a stem cell transplant.

This clonotype was seen at least ten times. CDR3 DNA sequence: TGTGCCAGCAGTTTCTCGACAGGGGGCGCAGGGGCCGGGGAGCTGTTTTTT. It is translated as CASSFSTGGAGAGELFF. V usage is TRBV12-3 or TRBV12-4 and J usage is TRBJ2-2; 10 bases align to TRBD1. The length of the CDR3 is 17 residues. The junction had 10 bases not matched to a gene; V was cut back by 3 bases and J by 6 bases.

This clonotype was observed many times. The rearrangement uses TRBV18 and TRBJ2-2, with D unclear. The V and J ends lost 4 bases and 3 bases respectively, with 3 bases between them. Germline assignment: CDR1 KGHSH and CDR2 LQKENI. The CDR3 runs 12 residues. CDR3 residues: CASSHYTGELFF. CDR3 DNA sequence: TGTGCCAGCTCACATTACACCGGGGAGCTGTTTTTT.

This chain links TRBV7-2 with TRBJ1-5; 8 nucleotides align to TRBD1. J was trimmed by 7 bases and V by 6 bases; bases with no gene match: 17. This CDR3 has 17 residues. Germline values: CDR1 SGHTA, CDR2 FQGNSA. CDR3 residues: CASSSELTGGFRQPQHF. DNA for the CDR3: TGTGCCAGCAGTTCAGAACTCACAGGGGGTTTTCGACAGCCCCAGCATTTT.

This clonotype was seen repeatedly, ten times or more. The chain combines TRBV5-1 with TRBJ2-1; possible D gene TRBD2, 5 bases. Germline CDR1 is SGHRS and CDR2 is YFSETQ. Trimming took off 0 bases at V and 5 bases at J, with 12 bases between the two ends. This CDR3 is 15 amino acids long. CDR3 nucleotides: TGCGCCAGCAGCTTGGCATCCGCGGGTAACAATGAGCAGTTCTTC. Translation: CASSLASAGNNEQFF.

This clonotype was detected ten times or more. One end of the junction does not line up with germline, which may come from a read error. CDR3 bases: TGCAGTGCTGGAGACCTCGGCCGGAAGGGACCTCAAGAGACCCAGTACTTC. The encoded protein is CSAGDLGRKGPQETQYF. The chain combines TRBV20-1 with TRBJ2-5, with D perhaps being TRBD1 or TRBD2 (5 bases each). The CDR3 length is 17 residues. Germline V lookup: CDR1 DFQATT, CDR2 SNEGSKA (reference sequence).

This clonotype was picked up many times. The chain has TRBV4-3 and TRBJ1-4; perhaps TRBD1 as D (5 bases). Germline V gives CDR1 LGHNA, CDR2 YSLEER. The CDR3 has 17 residues. The germline V and J ends were trimmed by 0 bases and 7 bases, with 18 bases remaining between them. CDR3 in DNA: TGCGCCAGCAGCCAAGATCCCGGGACGGGTCGTGGTGAAAAACTGTTTTTT. It is translated as CASSQDPGTGRGEKLFF.

In this sample, this clonotype turned up a few times. Here the CDR3 reads CSAEEQGAKGYTF. CDR3 bases: TGCAGTGCGGAGGAACAGGGGGCGAAAGGCTACACCTTC. This chain uses TRBV20-1 with TRBJ1-2, with 9 positions matching TRBD1. V dropped 6 bases and J dropped 8; count of bases not matched to a gene: 10. The length of the CDR3 is 13 residues. CDR1 is DFQATT, CDR2 SNEGSKA, per germline (reference sequence).

This clonotype appeared many times. The chain's CDR3 is CASSYQPGTGETYEQYF. The CDR3 DNA follows: TGTGCCAGCAGTTACCAACCCGGGACAGGGGAAACCTACGAGCAGTACTTC. V and J are TRBV6-5 and TRBJ2-7, with 10 bases aligning to TRBD1. The CDR3 covers 17 residues. The V gene end was trimmed by 2 bases and the J gene end by 2 bases; junction bases not matched to a gene: 9. Germline CDR1 is MNHEY and CDR2 is SVGAGI.

This clonotype was seen a handful of times. The chain links TRBV5-6 to TRBJ1-1, with no clear D. The V gene's germline CDR1 is SGHDT and CDR2 YYEEEE. This CDR3 region has 14 residues. The V end was cut by 4 bases, the J end by 8 bases, with 18 bases between. The CDR3 nucleotides are TGTGCCAGCAGCCCCCTGGAAGCGCCCAGGGAAGCTTTCTTT. Its protein product is CASSPLEAPREAFF.

This clonotype was seen at least ten times. The chain is built from TRBV20-1 and TRBJ2-7; tentative D call: TRBD1 (6 bases). Deletions cut 0 bases from V and 0 bases from J, with 9 bases between. From germline, CDR1 is DFQATT and CDR2 SNEGSKA (reference sequence). The CDR3 consists of 14 residues. CDR3 DNA sequence: TGCAGTGCTAGAGACCGGGACAACTCCTACGAGCAGTACTTC. Translating it yields CSARDRDNSYEQYF.

This clonotype was recorded many times. V and J are TRBV5-1 and TRBJ2-3; D ambiguous. CDR3 length: 15 residues. V lost 1 base and J 8 bases, leaving 17 bases between the germline ends. The germline V gene has CDR1 SGHRS and CDR2 YFSETQ. The CDR3 DNA reads as TGCGCCAGCAGCTTGTCAGGACCAGAGTCTGGTACGCAGTATTTT. It codes for CASSLSGPESGTQYF.

This clonotype was recorded many times. The J gene is TRBJ1-4, the V gene TRBV5-1, with 8 bases lining up with TRBD1. The CDR3 sequence is 15 residues long. V lost 4 bases and J lost 7; bases outside the gene matches: 9. Germline V CDR1 and CDR2: SGHRS, YFSETQ. CDR3 amino acids: CASSGGQGFGEKLFF. The CDR3 bases are TGCGCCAGCAGCGGCGGACAGGGATTTGGTGAAAAACTGTTTTTT. Full variable domain (outside the CDR3, taken from reference TRBV5-1 and TRBJ1-4): KAGVTQTPRYLIKTRGQQVTLSCSPISGHRSVSWYQQTPGQGLQFLFEYFSETQRNKGNFPGRFSGRQFSNSRSEMNVSTLELGDSALYLCASSGGQGFGEKLFFGSGTQLSVL.

This clonotype was observed many times. V usage is TRBV2 and J usage is TRBJ1-1; D gene uncertain. Germline CDR1 reads SNHLY; CDR2 reads FYNNEI. V dropped 3 bases and J dropped 10 bases, with 12 bases sitting between them. The CDR3 is made up of 12 amino acids. The CDR3 DNA reads TGTGCCAGCAGTGAGGTAGTTAAGGGAGCTTTCTTT. Its protein is CASSEVVKGAFF. Based on the CDR3 plus reference TRBV2 and TRBJ1-1, the full variable domain is EPEVTQTPSHQVTQMGQEVILRCVPISNHLYFYWYRQILGQKVEFLVSFYNNEISEKSEIFDDQFSVERPDGSNFTLKIRSTKLEDSAMYFCASSEVVKGAFFGQGTRLTVV.

Ten or more counts support this clonotype. This chain connects TRBV29-1 to TRBJ1-5; D is undetermined. Germline CDR1 and CDR2: SQVTM and ANQGSEA. This CDR3 region has 13 residues. V was pared by 4 bases and J by 3 bases, with 10 bases between. CDR3 nucleotides: TGCAGCGTTGTGGCAGGATTCAATCAGCCCCAGCATTTT. Its translation: CSVVAGFNQPQHF.

The genes are TRBV11-2 and TRBJ2-6, with 11 bases that match TRBD2. Unmatched junction bases numbered 12, after V lost 5 bases and J lost 0 bases. This CDR3 contains 20 residues. The germline CDR1 and CDR2 sequences are SGHAT and FQNNGV. The CDR3 is CASSRNAAGLAVSGANVLTF. CDR3 nucleotides: TGTGCCAGCAGCCGGAATGCCGCGGGACTAGCGGTCTCTGGGGCCAACGTCCTGACTTTC.

Ten or more counts support this clonotype. CDR3 DNA: TGCAGCGTTCGGACGGTCTCCTACGAGCAGTACTTC. Its translation is CSVRTVSYEQYF. This chain connects TRBV29-1 to TRBJ2-7; no clear D. This CDR3 spans 12 amino acids. Trimming took off 5 bases at V and 0 bases at J, with 8 bases between the two ends. The germline CDR1 and CDR2 sequences are SQVTM and ANQGSEA.

The gene calls are TRBV5-1 and TRBJ2-3, with TRBD2 identical over 8 bases. Germline CDR1 and CDR2: SGHRS and YFSETQ. The length of the CDR3 is 15 residues. The J segment lost 9 bases and the V segment lost 3 bases, leaving 12 bases of the junction unmatched. In DNA, the CDR3 is TGCGCCAGCAGCTCAGCGGGAGTAGGGATAGACACGCAGTATTTT. Translated: CASSSAGVGIDTQYF.

At least ten counts were recorded for this clonotype. This chain connects TRBV19 to TRBJ1-1; D might be TRBD1 (6 bases). Germline CDR1 and CDR2: LNHDA and SQIVND (reference sequence). The CDR3 is 15 amino acids. Trimming cost V 4 bases and J 1 base, with 13 bases left between them. The CDR3 nucleotides read TGTGCCAGTAGTAACAGGGTGGGTAAGAACACTGAAGCTTTCTTT. Protein: CASSNRVGKNTEAFF.

This clonotype was recorded many times. One junction end does not reproduce the germline sequence, and a read error may be involved. The chain uses TRBV5-1 and TRBJ2-2, with 10 bases identical to TRBD2. Germline V CDR1 and CDR2: SGHRS, YFSETQ. The CDR3 is 14 residues long. The CDR3 is CASSLTSGTGQLFF. The CDR3 DNA reads as TGCGCCAGCAGCTTAACTAGCGGGACCGGGCAGCTGTTTTTT.

This clonotype was seen repeatedly, ten times or more. V gene TRBV18 combines with J gene TRBJ1-2; 9 nucleotides match TRBD1. This CDR3 contains 16 residues. The germline gives CDR1 KGHSH, CDR2 LQKENI. The V and J ends lost 5 bases and 7 bases, in that order; junction bases with no gene match: 14. The CDR3 here is CASSSGTGSDSTGYTF. The CDR3 region has the DNA TGTGCCAGCTCATCGGGGACAGGGAGTGACTCAACTGGCTACACCTTC.